A single sample is the source of the 16 T cell receptor beta chains below, sequenced in a study of identical twins. TCRdb itself ran the 5' RACE reads through MiXCR, one entry per CDR3 protein. The sample yields 350,000 to 450,000 distinct CDR3 sequences, around 20% seen once. Sequences were obtained from naive T cells sorted from blood. The source of these receptors is a man in his forties or fifties in good health.

This chain links TRBV20-1 with TRBJ2-7; 12 nucleotides match TRBD2. V lost 0 bases and J lost 4; bases outside the gene matches: 16. CDR3 length: 19 amino acids. Germline CDR1 DFQATT, CDR2 SNEGSKA (reference sequence). The CDR3 region is CSARDAGLAGGPRGYEQYF. The CDR3, as DNA: TGCAGTGCTAGAGATGCGGGGCTAGCGGGAGGGCCAAGGGGATACGAGCAGTACTTC.

There are many counts of this clonotype. J is TRBJ2-3 and V is TRBV5-4; D perhaps matches TRBD2 (5 bases). Germline values: CDR1 SGHNT, CDR2 YYREEE (reference sequence). V lost 3 bases to trimming and J lost 4 bases, with 9 bases between them. There are 13 residues in the CDR3. The CDR3 region has the DNA TGTGCCAGCAGCTCCCCCGGGGCAGATACGCAGTATTTT. Its translation: CASSSPGADTQYF.

This clonotype appeared a single time. This chain links TRBV6-1 with TRBJ2-5, with 10 bases matching TRBD2. Germline CDR1 reads MNHNS; CDR2 reads SASEGT. This CDR3 is built from 15 residues. The J segment lost 5 bases and the V segment lost 5 bases, leaving 8 bases of the junction unmatched. The CDR3 region is CASSQSGGAGETQYF. CDR3 nucleotide sequence: TGTGCCAGCAGTCAAAGCGGGGGGGCTGGGGAGACCCAGTACTTC.

This clonotype showed up just a few times. This chain uses TRBV7-6 with TRBJ1-6, with D unclear. The germline V and J ends were trimmed by 4 bases and 8 bases, with 9 bases remaining between them. The CDR3 length is 13 residues. Germline CDR1 reads SGHVS; CDR2 reads FNYEAQ. The CDR3 spells CASSSEVDSPLHF. Here the CDR3 DNA reads TGTGCCAGCAGCTCCGAGGTTGATTCACCCCTCCACTTT.

This clonotype was seen a handful of times. The chain recombines TRBV19 with TRBJ2-7; 12 bases are a match to TRBD2. Germline CDR1 LNHDA, CDR2 SQIVND (reference sequence). Unmatched junction bases numbered 2, after V lost 4 bases and J lost 4 bases. The CDR3 totals 14 residues. CDR3 bases: TGTGCCAGTAGTAGACTAGCGGGAGTGTACGAGCAGTACTTC. It encodes CASSRLAGVYEQYF.

The V gene is TRBV20-1, the J gene TRBJ2-2, with 12 nucleotides matching TRBD2. Germline V lookup: CDR1 DFQATT, CDR2 SNEGSKA (reference sequence). This CDR3 region has 15 residues. Trimming took 6 bases from V and 0 from J; bases not matched to a gene: 2. The CDR3 DNA is TGCAGTGCGAGGACTAGCGGGGCGAACACCGGGGAGCTGTTTTTT. Translated: CSARTSGANTGELFF.

CDR3 region: CSASRGSGGTGPQETQYF. The CDR3 DNA reads as TGCAGTGCTAGTCGGGGTAGCGGGGGGACCGGACCTCAAGAGACCCAGTACTTC. This chain connects TRBV20-1 to TRBJ2-5; 10 bases map to TRBD2. The CDR3 spans 18 residues. Unmatched junction bases numbered 15, after V lost 3 bases and J lost 2 bases. Germline V gives CDR1 DFQATT, CDR2 SNEGSKA (reference sequence).

This clonotype has just a few counts. The rearrangement links TRBV10-3 to TRBJ2-7; TRBD1 agrees at 9 bases. Germline V gene lookup returns CDR1 ENHRY and CDR2 SYGVKD. This CDR3 contains 15 residues. Unmatched junction bases numbered 4, after V lost 0 bases and J lost 4 bases. The CDR3 coding sequence is TGTGCCATCAGTGAGTCCAGGGGACAGGGTTACGAGCAGTACTTC. Its translation is CAISESRGQGYEQYF.

This clonotype was counted many times. J is TRBJ2-7 and V is TRBV4-2; no reliable D call. The CDR3 loop spans 15 amino acids. V was pared by 0 bases and J by 2 bases, with 11 bases between. Germline CDR1 is LGHNA and CDR2 is YNFKEQ. The CDR3 coding sequence is TGTGCCAGCAGCCAAGATACGGGTTTGACCTACGAGCAGTACTTC. It specifies CASSQDTGLTYEQYF.

The J gene is TRBJ2-1, the V gene TRBV2, with 7 positions matching TRBD2. CDR1 and CDR2 from the germline V gene are SNHLY and FYNNEI. V trimming: 7 bases; J trimming: 10 bases; junction bases outside the gene matches: 10. The CDR3 spans 13 residues. CDR3: CASITTSGKEQFF. CDR3 sequence (DNA): TGTGCCAGCATTACGACGAGCGGGAAAGAGCAGTTCTTC.

In this sample, this clonotype turned up a few times. The chain employs TRBV11-2 and TRBJ2-1, with no clear D. The CDR3 is 11 amino acids. The ends were cut back, 2 bases at V and 10 bases at J, with 6 bases in the middle. Germline V lookup: CDR1 SGHAT, CDR2 FQNNGV. The CDR3 here is CASSLQLEQFF. CDR3 in DNA: TGTGCCAGCAGCTTACAGCTGGAGCAGTTCTTC.

This clonotype was found a few times. The rearrangement links TRBV5-1 to TRBJ2-3; 11 positions match TRBD1. The CDR3 covers 15 residues. Losses at the gene ends were 4 bases for V and 4 bases for J; bases not matched to a gene: 5. Germline assignment: CDR1 SGHRS and CDR2 YFSETQ. CDR3 in DNA: TGCGCCAGCAGCCAGGGACAGGGGGTCGCAGATACGCAGTATTTT. Amino acid sequence: CASSQGQGVADTQYF. Full variable domain (rest looked up from reference TRBV5-1 and TRBJ2-3): KAGVTQTPRYLIKTRGQQVTLSCSPISGHRSVSWYQQTPGQGLQFLFEYFSETQRNKGNFPGRFSGRQFSNSRSEMNVSTLELGDSALYLCASSQGQGVADTQYFGPGTRLTVL.

The V and J genes are TRBV12-3 or TRBV12-4 and TRBJ2-7; D unresolved. The CDR3 has 13 amino acids. V was cut by 6 bases and J by 5 bases, with 14 bases left in between. CDR3 sequence reads: CASRGPMSHEQYF. The CDR3 nucleotides are TGTGCCAGCAGGGGCCCGATGTCCCACGAGCAGTACTTC.

The chain links TRBV4-2 to TRBJ2-5; D may be TRBD1 or TRBD2 (5 bases each). Between the trimmed V and J ends, which lost 5 bases and 5 bases, there was a span of 15 bases. The CDR3 totals 14 residues. Germline CDR1 and CDR2: LGHNA and YNFKEQ. The CDR3 sequence is CASSYDLGVETQYF. As DNA, the CDR3 is TGTGCCAGCAGCTACGATCTGGGGGTGGAGACCCAGTACTTC.

Of note for this clonotype: A junction boundary mismatches the germline segment, possibly from a read error. The CDR3 region has the DNA TGTACCATCGGGTCTCTAGGACTAACTGAAGCTTTCTTT. Protein: CTIGSLGLTEAFF. The chain is built from TRBV10-3 and TRBJ1-1, with unresolved D. Germline-derived CDR1 and CDR2 are ENHRY and SYGVKD. The CDR3 covers 13 residues.

This chain joins TRBV18 and TRBJ1-3, with TRBD1 identical over 7 bases. Germline V gene data show CDR1 as KGHSH and CDR2 as LQKENI. After removal of 1 base from V and 0 bases from J, the junction contained 3 bases not matched to a gene. This CDR3 is built from 16 residues. The CDR3 DNA reads TGTGCCAGCTCACCACAGGACAGGCACTCTGGAAACACCATATATTTT. It translates to CASSPQDRHSGNTIYF.